This entry features one T cell receptor (beta chain) sequence. The Seattle patients joined while their infection was active and were tracked longitudinally afterward. V lost 4 bases, J lost 2 bases, and 8 bases stayed unmatched. Germline lookup yields CDR1 SGHNT and CDR2 YYREEE (reference sequence). This CDR3 is built from 17 residues. This specimen belongs to a study of blood T cell repertoires in COVID-19. Study in general: PBMCs, B-cell-depleted T cells, or T cells were the source of the cDNA or gDNA that made up the material.

Authors' analysis steps: Reference gene primer amplification in the assay estimated nucleated cell counts. Sequenced by immunoSEQ multiplex PCR; TCRdb stores in-frame clones only, minus some. V and J calls and clone size are as listed in that table; D and trimming were resolved from the DNA. The table has around 330,000 clones, around 88% seen once. Sequencing was carried out using peripheral blood. This clonotype was sampled from a woman aged 25 to 39 with COVID-19, enrolled during active disease. The chain joins TRBV5-4 to TRBJ1-5; 11 nucleotides align to TRBD1. CDR3 in amino acids: CASSPPGQGEGNQPQHF. The CDR3 nucleotides read TGTGCCAGCAGCCCTCCGGGACAGGGGGAAGGCAATCAGCCCCAGCATTTT.